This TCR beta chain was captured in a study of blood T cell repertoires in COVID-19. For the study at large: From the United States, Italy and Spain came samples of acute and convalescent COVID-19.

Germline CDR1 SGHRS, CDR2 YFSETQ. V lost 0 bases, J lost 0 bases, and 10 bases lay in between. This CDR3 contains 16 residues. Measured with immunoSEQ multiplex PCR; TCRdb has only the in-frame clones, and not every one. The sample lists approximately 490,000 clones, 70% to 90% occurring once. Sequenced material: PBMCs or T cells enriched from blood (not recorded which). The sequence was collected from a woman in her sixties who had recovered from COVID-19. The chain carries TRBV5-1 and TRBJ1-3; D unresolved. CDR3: CASSLGAAGSGNTIYF. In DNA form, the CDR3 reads TGCGCCAGCAGCTTGGGCGCTGCTGGCTCTGGAAACACCATATATTTT. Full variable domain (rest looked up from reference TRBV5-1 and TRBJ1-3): KAGVTQTPRYLIKTRGQQVTLSCSPISGHRSVSWYQQTPGQGLQFLFEYFSETQRNKGNFPGRFSGRQFSNSRSEMNVSTLELGDSALYLCASSLGAAGSGNTIYFGEGSWLTVV.